This T cell receptor beta chain was observed in a study of a mutant IDH1 vaccine in newly diagnosed glioma. General study findings and limits: It seemed that pseudoprogression was not linked to changes in the top peripheral T cell clonotypes.

Time point of the sample: week 35, safety follow-up. Every vaccine dose comprised 300 ug of mutant IDH1 20-mer peptide plus topical imiquimod. TCRdb's table, derived via immunoSEQ multiplex PCR, lists solely in-frame clones and lacks some. This sample has 35,000 to 50,000 clones, with approximately 92% found just once. Concerning this clone: The antigen is unknown.

V was shortened by 3 bases and J by 0 bases, with 9 bases between the two germline ends. The CDR3 is made up of 14 amino acids. The germline CDR1 and CDR2 sequences are MDHEN and SYDVKM. The genes are TRBV28 and TRBJ2-7, with unresolved D. The TCR sequence derives from a man over 45 with glioma. Specimen: PBMCs, collected from a glioma patient whose treatment included an IDH1 peptide vaccine. The DNA for the CDR3 is TGTGCCAGCAGTTTTGGTGGCGGCTCCTACGAGCAGTACTTC. Translating gives CASSFGGGSYEQYF.